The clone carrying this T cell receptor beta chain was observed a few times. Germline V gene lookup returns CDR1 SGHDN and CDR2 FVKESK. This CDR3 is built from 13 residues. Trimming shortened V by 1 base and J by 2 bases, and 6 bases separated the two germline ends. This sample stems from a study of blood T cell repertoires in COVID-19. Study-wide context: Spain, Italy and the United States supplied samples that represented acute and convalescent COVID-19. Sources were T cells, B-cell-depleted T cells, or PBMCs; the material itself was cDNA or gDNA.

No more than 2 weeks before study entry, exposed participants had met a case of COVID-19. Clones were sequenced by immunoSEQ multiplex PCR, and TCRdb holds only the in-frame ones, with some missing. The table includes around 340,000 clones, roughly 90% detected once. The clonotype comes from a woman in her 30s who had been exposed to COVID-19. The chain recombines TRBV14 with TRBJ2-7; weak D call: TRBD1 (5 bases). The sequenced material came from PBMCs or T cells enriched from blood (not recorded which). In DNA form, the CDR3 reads TGTGCCAGCAGCCAAGGCAGGGCCTACGAGCAGTACTTC. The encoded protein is CASSQGRAYEQYF.